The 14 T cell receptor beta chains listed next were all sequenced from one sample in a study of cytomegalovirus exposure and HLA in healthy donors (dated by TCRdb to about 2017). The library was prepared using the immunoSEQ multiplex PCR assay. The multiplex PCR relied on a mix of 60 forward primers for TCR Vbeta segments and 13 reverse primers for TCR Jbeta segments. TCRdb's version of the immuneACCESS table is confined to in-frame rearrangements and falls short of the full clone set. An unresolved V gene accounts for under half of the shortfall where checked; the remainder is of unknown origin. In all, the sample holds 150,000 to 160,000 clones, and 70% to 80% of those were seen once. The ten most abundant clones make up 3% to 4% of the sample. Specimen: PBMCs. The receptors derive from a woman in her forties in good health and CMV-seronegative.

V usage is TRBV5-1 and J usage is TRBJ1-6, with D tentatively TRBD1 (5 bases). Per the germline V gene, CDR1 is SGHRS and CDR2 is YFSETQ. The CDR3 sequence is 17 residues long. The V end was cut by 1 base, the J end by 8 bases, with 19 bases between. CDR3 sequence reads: CASSLSVSGGIDSPLHF. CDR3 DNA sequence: TGCGCCAGCAGCTTGTCGGTGTCCGGGGGGATAGATTCACCCCTCCACTTT.

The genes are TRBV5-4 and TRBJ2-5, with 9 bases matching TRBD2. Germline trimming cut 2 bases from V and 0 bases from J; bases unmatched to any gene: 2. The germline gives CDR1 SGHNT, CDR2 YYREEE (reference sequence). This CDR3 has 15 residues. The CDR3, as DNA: TGTGCCAGCAGCTTAAAGCGGGGGGACCAAGAGACCCAGTACTTC. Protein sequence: CASSLKRGDQETQYF.

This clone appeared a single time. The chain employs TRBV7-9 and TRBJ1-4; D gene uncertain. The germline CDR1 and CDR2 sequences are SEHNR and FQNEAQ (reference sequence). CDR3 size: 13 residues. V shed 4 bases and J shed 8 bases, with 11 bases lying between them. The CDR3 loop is CASSSDTQEKLFF. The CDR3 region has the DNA TGTGCCAGCAGCTCAGACACCCAGGAAAAACTGTTTTTT. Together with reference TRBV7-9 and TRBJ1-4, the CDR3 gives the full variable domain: DTGVSQNPRHKITKRGQNVTFRCDPISEHNRLYWYRQTLGQGPEFLTYFQNEAQLEKSRLLSDRFSAERPKGSFSTLEIQRTEQGDSAMYLCASSSDTQEKLFFGSGTQLSVL.

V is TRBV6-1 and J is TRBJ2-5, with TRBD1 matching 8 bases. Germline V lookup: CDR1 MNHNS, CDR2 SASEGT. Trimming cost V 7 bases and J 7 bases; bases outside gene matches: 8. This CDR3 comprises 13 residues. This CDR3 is CASTGQGIWTQYF. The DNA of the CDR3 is TGTGCCAGCACTGGACAGGGTATTTGGACCCAGTACTTC.

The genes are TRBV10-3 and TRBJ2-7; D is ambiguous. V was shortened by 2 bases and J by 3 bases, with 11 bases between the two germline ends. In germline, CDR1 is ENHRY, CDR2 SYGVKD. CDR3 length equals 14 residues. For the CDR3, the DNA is TGTGCCATCAGTGAGGCCGTCCGAGGCTACGAGCAGTACTTC. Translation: CAISEAVRGYEQYF.

CDR3 amino acids: CASSLSGQGAYEQYF. The CDR3 nucleotides read TGCGCCAGCAGCTTGTCGGGACAGGGGGCCTACGAGCAGTACTTC. The V and J genes are TRBV5-1 and TRBJ2-7; 11 nucleotides agree with TRBD1. With V trimmed by 1 base and J by 2 bases, 2 bases remained unmatched. CDR3 length equals 15 residues. Germline V lookup: CDR1 SGHRS, CDR2 YFSETQ.

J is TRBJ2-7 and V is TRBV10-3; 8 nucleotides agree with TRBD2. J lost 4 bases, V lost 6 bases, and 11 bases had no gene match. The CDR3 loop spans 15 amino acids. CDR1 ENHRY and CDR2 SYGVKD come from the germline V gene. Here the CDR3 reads CAISGLSGELYEQYF. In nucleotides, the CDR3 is TGTGCCATCAGCGGGCTTAGCGGGGAACTTTACGAGCAGTACTTC.

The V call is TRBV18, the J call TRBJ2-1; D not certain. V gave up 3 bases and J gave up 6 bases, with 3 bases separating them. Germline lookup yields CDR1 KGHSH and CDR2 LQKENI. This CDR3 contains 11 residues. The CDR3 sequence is CASSPSNEQFF. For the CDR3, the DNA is TGTGCCAGCTCACCTAGCAATGAGCAGTTCTTC.

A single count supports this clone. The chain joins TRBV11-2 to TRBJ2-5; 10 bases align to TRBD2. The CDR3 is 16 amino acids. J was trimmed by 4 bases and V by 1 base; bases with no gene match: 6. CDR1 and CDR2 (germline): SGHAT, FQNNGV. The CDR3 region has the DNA TGTGCCAGCAGCTTAGGAGCGGGAGGGCCCTCAGAGACCCAGTACTTC. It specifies CASSLGAGGPSETQYF.

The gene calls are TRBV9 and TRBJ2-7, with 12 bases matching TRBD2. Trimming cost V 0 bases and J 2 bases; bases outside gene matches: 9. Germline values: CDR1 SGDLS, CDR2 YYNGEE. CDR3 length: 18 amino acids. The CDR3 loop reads CASSVATSSGGAPYEQYF. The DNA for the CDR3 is TGTGCCAGCAGCGTAGCTACTTCTAGCGGGGGGGCCCCCTACGAGCAGTACTTC. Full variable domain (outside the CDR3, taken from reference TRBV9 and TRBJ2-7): DSGVTQTPKHLITATGQRVTLRCSPRSGDLSVYWYQQSLDQGLQFLIQYYNGEERAKGNILERFSAQQFPDLHSELNLSSLELGDSALYFCASSVATSSGGAPYEQYFGPGTRLTVT.

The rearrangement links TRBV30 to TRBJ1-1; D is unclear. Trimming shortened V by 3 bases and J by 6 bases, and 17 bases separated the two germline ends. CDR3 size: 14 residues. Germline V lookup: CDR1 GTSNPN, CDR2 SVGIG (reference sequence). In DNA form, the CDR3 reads TGTGCCTGGAGGCCCCGCAGTCTAGCCCCTGAAGCTTTCTTT. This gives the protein CAWRPRSLAPEAFF.

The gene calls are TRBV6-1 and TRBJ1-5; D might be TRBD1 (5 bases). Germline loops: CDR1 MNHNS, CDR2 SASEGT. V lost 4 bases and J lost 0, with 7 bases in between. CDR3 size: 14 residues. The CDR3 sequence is CASSARDSNQPQHF. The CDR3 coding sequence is TGTGCCAGCAGTGCCAGGGATAGCAATCAGCCCCAGCATTTT.

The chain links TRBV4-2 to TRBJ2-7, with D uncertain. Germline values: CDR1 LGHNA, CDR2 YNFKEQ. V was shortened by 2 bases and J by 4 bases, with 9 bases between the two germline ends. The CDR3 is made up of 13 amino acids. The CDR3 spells CASSQSAAYEQYF. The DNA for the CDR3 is TGTGCCAGCAGCCAAAGCGCCGCTTACGAGCAGTACTTC.

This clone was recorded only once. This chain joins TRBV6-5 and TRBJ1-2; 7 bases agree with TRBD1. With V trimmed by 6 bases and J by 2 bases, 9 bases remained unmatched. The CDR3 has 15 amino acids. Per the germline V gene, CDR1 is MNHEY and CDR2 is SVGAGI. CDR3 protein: CASSAQGVGNYGYTF. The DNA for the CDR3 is TGTGCCAGCAGCGCGCAGGGGGTAGGGAACTATGGCTACACCTTC.